This TCR beta chain was sequenced for a study of cytomegalovirus exposure and HLA in healthy donors. Across the whole study: Sequencing of roughly 180 million T cells in an earlier analysis found roughly 120 million unique TCR beta sequences.

Notes on this clone: Its target is unknown.

Points from the study as a whole: Data from an earlier analysis indicated that most TCR beta V segments were productive either about 87% or about 30% of the time. Later on, an analysis showed TCR association rates differing by HLA locus, with DRB1 the most and HLA-C the fewest.

CDR3 length equals 14 residues. Trimming took 7 bases from V and 8 from J; bases not matched to a gene: 13. Germline-derived CDR1 and CDR2 are MNHEY and SVGAGI. Primers: 60 Vbeta forward and 13 Jbeta reverse. This table comes from immunoSEQ multiplex PCR, and its TCRdb copy is limited to in-frame clones, with some not included. The sample carries roughly 150,000 clones, 65% to 85% recorded once. Sequences were obtained from PBMCs. The origin of this receptor is a man in his thirties or forties in good health and CMV-seronegative. This chain joins TRBV6-5 and TRBJ1-2; TRBD1 matches 7 bases. The chain's CDR3 is CASKGAEGMGGYTF. The CDR3 DNA is TGTGCCAGCAAGGGGGCGGAGGGGATGGGGGGCTACACCTTC.